This T cell receptor (beta chain) comes out of a study of shared clonotypes between healthy human individuals (dated by TCRdb to the early 2020s). About the full investigation: The cohort comprised a couple of women and three men aged 18 to 49 years. Per donor, three plates each were used for CD4 naive and CD4 memory, two for CD8 naive, and one for CD8 memory. The study deeply sequenced blood TCR repertoires of about five healthy adults to estimate repertoire size and the extent of clonotype sharing between individuals. Libraries were prepared and TCR repertoires were sequenced by different laboratories using diverse techniques, in order to increase sequencing depth and limit assay-specific biases. Each donor's leukapheresis produced roughly between about 0.85 and 10 billion PBMCs. The research as a whole found: Naive subsets generally had larger estimated clonotype richness than memory subsets did. Clonotypes shared by all four sorted-subset donors showed higher generation probabilities than non-shared clonotypes. Even with the large sequencing depth, rarefaction of the sorted-subset datasets indicated that sequencing was incomplete. The small number of donors limited the genetic and exposure-history diversity represented. About 4.5% of naive CD4, more than 3% of naive CD8, roughly 2.5% of memory CD4, and about 0.4% of memory CD8 clonotypes were shared across several donors. Only blood was sampled, and tissue TCR repertoires likely differ from those in blood. Pairwise subsampling indicated that sequencing depth was expected to affect the degree of clonotype sharing among donors.

Using the deep immunoSEQ assay, multiplex PCR amplified TCR CDR3 regions from genomic DNA. For each cell subset, the extracted genomic DNA was distributed evenly across all wells of several immunoSEQ 96-well plates, and each plate served as one replicate. For sorted subsets, each replicate PCR was loaded with roughly 0.2 ug genomic DNA, equivalent to 32,000 or so T cell genomes. Purified libraries were quantified with a Qubit 3.0 fluorometer, sized on a Bioanalyzer 2100, and re-quantified with the KAPA Library Quantification kit. A separate single-read 150-cycle Illumina NextSeq 550 flow cell was used to sequence each immunoSEQ 96-well plate. As for how the authors treated the data: Because only junctional sequences without quality scores were contained in the immunoSEQ output, filtering matching that applied to full-length reads could not be performed. Sequences were annotated with PyIR, a Python wrapper for IgBLAST v1.9, and V/J genes and CDR3 were assigned using IMGT germline references. Any read was removed if the V/J assignment was weak (E-value above 1e-6), the CDR3 was missing, or the read contained stop codons, out-of-frame junctions, or ambiguous translated residues. V3J clonotypes were defined by identical inferred V gene, J gene, and CDR3 amino acid sequence. To compute the percentage overlap between repertoires, the number of shared unique clonotypes was divided by the size of the smaller repertoire. Repertoire richness was assessed with RTK rarefaction, the Chao1 estimator, and Recon v2.1 estimates of unobserved clonotypes. OLGA was used to compute generation probabilities for all TCRbeta clonotypes that the gDNA method yielded from a handful of donors. TCRdb re-hosts the immuneACCESS table, in-frame sequences only. Its copies lack some clones; in the studies checked, an unresolved V gene accounts for under half of them, and the cause for the rest is not known. V and J calls and clone size are as listed in that table; D and trimming were resolved from the DNA. The sample profile shows 2 million or so clones; 85% to 95% of them were found once. The top ten constitute under 0.15% of the sample.

Remarks on this clone: Its antigen has not been determined. Base qualities were left out, and no much larger clone turns up one base away.

The donors were healthy, HIV-negative adults who had no recently reported acute infections or vaccinations. All donors were Caucasian adults living in Nashville, Tennessee, USA. CD4+ T cells were enriched through magnetic negative selection, after which naive cells were positively selected on CD45RA and the remaining negative fraction served as the memory subset. Blood was obtained by leukapheresis, after which PBMCs were separated by Ficoll-Histopaque density gradient centrifugation and cryopreserved in liquid nitrogen vapor phase. Analytical flow cytometry was used to check the purity and quantity of every magnetically sorted T cell population. From each sorted fraction, genomic DNA was isolated and quantified by UV absorbance on a Nanodrop 2000c. The CDR3 covers 13 residues, taking in both the cysteine and the phenylalanine. Only the CDR3 region is kept as DNA, spanning 39 bases read in frame from base 1. The germline V gene (reference sequence) yields LNHDA for CDR1 and SQIVND for CDR2. The junction carries 8 bases between V and J, which are trimmed by 8 bases and 0 bases respectively.

The sample comprised naive CD4+ T cells sorted from blood. The cell subset or site tag for this specimen amounts to: CD45RA+ positively selected. The V and J segments used are TRBV19 and TRBJ1-5, with no reliable assignment of the D segment. The TCR originated in a man in his late teens or twenties in good health. The CDR3 has the sequence CASGSHSNQPQHF. The DNA sequence is as follows: TGTGCCAGTGGGTCACATAGCAATCAGCCCCAGCATTTT.